This T cell receptor beta chain was sequenced for a study of shared clonotypes between healthy human individuals. DNA at about 190 ng, some 31,000 T cell genomes, went into sorted-subset replicate PCRs. Sequencing used immunoSEQ multiplex PCR; TCRdb keeps in-frame clones, though not all of them. The profile shows fewer than 850,000 clones, about 96% of them singletons. The J segment lost 3 bases and the V segment lost 5 bases, leaving 4 bases of the junction unmatched. Per the germline V gene, CDR1 is SEHNR and CDR2 is FQNEAQ (reference sequence). The CDR3 runs to 13 residues. CD45RO-negative, CCR7-positively selected cells formed the naive CD8 fraction, excluding terminally differentiated effector memory CD45RA+ cells.

The chain has TRBV7-9 and TRBJ2-7; 7 bases map to TRBD1. The sequencing sample was made of naive CD8+ T cells sorted from blood. The TCR originated in a man between 25 and 39 years old in good health. The CDR3 spells CASSGDSDYEQYF. The DNA of the CDR3 is TGTGCCAGCAGCGGGGACAGTGACTACGAGCAGTACTTC.